Listed here are 25 T cell receptor beta chains from one sample, sequenced in a study of identical twins listed by TCRdb under 2016. To prepare the library, 5' RACE was applied. The sequencer was an Illumina HiSeq 2000. TCRdb reprocessed the public reads (quality trimming at Q25 with fastp, clone calling with MiXCR) and kept in-frame beta chains. Under each unique CDR3 protein, matching rows form one entry showing the most common genes and DNA. The sample records 550,000 to 700,000 distinct CDR3 sequences, 21% of which are singletons. Over 4% of the sample is held by the ten biggest clonotypes. These data also formed part of another study, on T cells expressing NK-cell markers.

Input material: PBMCs. The receptor source for this set is a woman between 18 and 29 years old in good health.

The gene calls are TRBV6-4 and TRBJ2-1, with D perhaps being TRBD1 or TRBD2 (6 bases each). This CDR3 spans 14 amino acids. Germline V lookup: CDR1 MRHNA, CDR2 SNTAGT. Trimming left V 0 bases short and J 8 bases short, with 11 bases between. The CDR3 nucleotides read TGTGCCAGCAGTGACTCGGGGGGCCGTCATGAGCAGTTCTTC. It yields the protein CASSDSGGRHEQFF.

Many counts were recorded for this clonotype. This sequence joins TRBV29-1 and TRBJ1-2; D perhaps matches TRBD1 (5 bases). CDR3 length: 14 residues. The V end was cut by 7 bases, the J end by 3 bases, with 18 bases between. Per germline, CDR1 SQVTM and CDR2 ANQGSEA. The CDR3 protein is CSGKGPSLDYGYTF. CDR3 nucleotide sequence: TGCAGCGGAAAGGGACCATCGTTAGACTATGGCTACACCTTC.

V gene TRBV10-3 combines with J gene TRBJ2-3, with TRBD2 matching 11 bases. The J segment lost 3 bases and the V segment lost 9 bases, leaving 5 bases of the junction unmatched. The CDR3 spans 14 residues. Per the germline V gene, CDR1 is ENHRY and CDR2 is SYGVKD. CDR3 DNA: TGTGCCATGTCCAGGACTAGCGGGACAGATACGCAGTATTTT. This gives the protein CAMSRTSGTDTQYF.

The chain has TRBV7-9 and TRBJ2-7; no definite D call. Germline CDR1 is SEHNR and CDR2 is FQNEAQ (reference sequence). V lost 3 bases and J lost 8, with 14 bases in between. The CDR3 extends over 13 amino acids. In nucleotides, the CDR3 is TGTGCCAGCAGCTTGGACCTAATCAAGAAGCAGTACTTC. It translates to CASSLDLIKKQYF. Combining the CDR3 with reference TRBV7-9 and TRBJ2-7 gives the whole variable domain DTGVSQNPRHKITKRGQNVTFRCDPISEHNRLYWYRQTLGQGPEFLTYFQNEAQLEKSRLLSDRFSAERPKGSFSTLEIQRTEQGDSAMYLCASSLDLIKKQYFGPGTRLTVT.

This clonotype was seen a handful of times. This chain uses TRBV10-3 with TRBJ2-7; D may be TRBD1 (5 bases). The CDR3 runs 13 residues. The germline gives CDR1 ENHRY, CDR2 SYGVKD. CDR3: CAYSRSGAYEQYF. CDR3 nucleotide sequence: TGTGCTTACAGCCGATCTGGGGCATACGAGCAGTACTTC.

This clonotype was detected only a few times. J is TRBJ2-3 and V is TRBV7-2, with TRBD2 as a possible D gene (5 bases). Germline assignment: CDR1 SGHTA and CDR2 FQGNSA. Trimming left V 0 bases short and J 2 bases short, with 15 bases between. The CDR3 contains 17 residues. In DNA, the CDR3 is TGTGCCAGCAGCTTAGCACTCCAGCGGACGTACACAGATACGCAGTATTTT. Translation: CASSLALQRTYTDTQYF.

The sample holds a few counts of this clonotype. The genes are TRBV5-1 and TRBJ2-1; 7 bases fit TRBD2. The trim removed 0 bases at V and 6 bases at J, leaving 6 bases unmatched. Germline lookup yields CDR1 SGHRS and CDR2 YFSETQ. CDR3 length: 15 residues. CDR3 sequence: CASSLGPGRGNEQFF. The CDR3 nucleotides read TGCGCCAGCAGCTTGGGTCCAGGGAGGGGCAATGAGCAGTTCTTC.

Note on this clonotype: Since the CDR3 does not end with the conserved phenylalanine or tryptophan, this likely comes from a read error. J is TRBJ2-3 and V is TRBV7-3; D might be TRBD1 or TRBD2, each matching 6 bases. The ends were cut back, 5 bases at V and 4 bases at J, with 16 bases in the middle. The CDR3 covers 15 residues. Germline-derived CDR1 and CDR2 are SGHTA and FQGTGA. The CDR3 DNA reads TGTGCCAGCAGCGTACTTGGGGGGCCCCCAGATACGCAGTATTAT. Amino acids: CASSVLGGPPDTQYY.

This clonotype was recorded at least ten times. The chain combines TRBV29-1 with TRBJ1-2; D remains ambiguous. The germline V gene has CDR1 SQVTM and CDR2 ANQGSEA. The CDR3 runs to 11 residues. Trimming cost V 2 bases and J 2 bases, with 3 bases left between them. The CDR3 bases are TGCAGCGTTGAACAGAACTATGGCTACACCTTC. Residues: CSVEQNYGYTF.

V is TRBV6-2 or TRBV6-3 and J is TRBJ2-7; 7 nucleotides match TRBD2. Germline V CDR1 and CDR2: MNHEY, SVGEGT. The trim removed 0 bases at V and 3 bases at J, leaving 2 bases unmatched. The length of the CDR3 is 14 residues. CDR3 region: CASSYSGGLYEQYF. The DNA of the CDR3 is TGTGCCAGCAGTTACTCGGGAGGGCTCTACGAGCAGTACTTC.

The chain employs TRBV3-1 and TRBJ1-5, with D unclear. The CDR3 extends over 16 amino acids. The V gene lost 0 bases and the J gene lost 1 base, with 10 bases spanning the gap. Germline V CDR1 and CDR2: LGHDT, YNNKEL (reference sequence). CDR3 in amino acids: CASSQELLGSNQPQHF. The CDR3 nucleotides are TGTGCCAGCAGCCAAGAATTATTAGGGAGCAATCAGCCCCAGCATTTT.

This chain uses TRBV12-3 or TRBV12-4 with TRBJ2-1; 11 positions agree with TRBD2. Losses at the gene ends were 7 bases for V and 7 bases for J; bases not matched to a gene: 12. The CDR3 is 16 amino acids. The CDR3: CASIPKGTSGRNEQFF. The CDR3 DNA sequence: TGTGCCAGCATCCCTAAGGGGACTAGCGGCCGGAATGAGCAGTTCTTC.

CDR3 bases: TGTGCCAGCAGCCTACGGACAAGGCGTGAGACCCAGTACTTC. Protein: CASSLRTRRETQYF. V is TRBV13 and J is TRBJ2-5; D is perhaps TRBD1 (5 bases). The CDR3 has 14 residues. V lost 5 bases, J lost 5 bases, and 15 bases lay in between. Germline V gene sequence: CDR1 PRHDT, CDR2 FYEKMQ (reference sequence). Full variable domain (remainder filled in from reference TRBV13 and TRBJ2-5): AAGVIQSPRHLIKEKRETATLKCYPIPRHDTVYWYQQGPGQDPQFLISFYEKMQSDKGSIPDRFSAQQFSDYHSELNMSSLELGDSALYFCASSLRTRRETQYFGPGTRLLVL.

This clonotype was picked up many times. The V gene is TRBV29-1, the J gene TRBJ2-3; D unclear. The V gene's germline CDR1 is SQVTM and CDR2 ANQGSEA. CDR3 length: 11 amino acids. Trimming left V 7 bases short and J 6 bases short, with 11 bases between. Here the CDR3 reads CSGFEADTQYF. CDR3 bases: TGCAGCGGATTCGAAGCGGATACGCAGTATTTT.

The V call is TRBV3-1, the J call TRBJ2-4; the D gene is possibly TRBD2 (6 bases). The germline gives CDR1 LGHDT, CDR2 YNNKEL (reference sequence). CDR3 length equals 20 residues. Trimming removed 1 base at V and 2 bases at J, with 24 bases between. The CDR3 reads CASSQVRASAIEGTKNIQYF. The CDR3 coding sequence is TGTGCCAGCAGCCAAGTCCGGGCTAGCGCTATAGAAGGAACCAAAAACATTCAGTACTTC.

The genes are TRBV7-9 and TRBJ2-2, with D unclear. The CDR3 is 14 amino acids. Germline assignment: CDR1 SEHNR and CDR2 FQNEAQ (reference sequence). V was trimmed by 1 base and J by 2 bases, leaving 5 bases between them. The CDR3 DNA sequence: TGTGCCAGCAGCTTAGAAGATAACACCGGGGAGCTGTTTTTT. Encoded protein: CASSLEDNTGELFF.

This chain connects TRBV6-1 to TRBJ2-1, with D maybe TRBD2 (6 bases). The CDR3 sequence is 15 residues long. Germline V gives CDR1 MNHNS, CDR2 SASEGT. V dropped 7 bases and J dropped 2 bases, with 15 bases sitting between them. Here the CDR3 DNA reads TGTGCCAGCACTACCGGAGGGCCCCCCTACAATGAGCAGTTCTTC. Its protein is CASTTGGPPYNEQFF.

The chain has TRBV15 and TRBJ1-4, with D possibly matching TRBD1 (6 bases). The germline V gene has CDR1 LNHNV and CDR2 YYDKDF (reference sequence). V was clipped by 7 bases and J by 5 bases, with 14 bases between them. The CDR3 is made up of 14 amino acids. The CDR3 sequence: CATTSDRPNEKLFF. The CDR3 DNA follows: TGTGCCACCACCTCAGACAGGCCGAATGAAAAACTGTTTTTT.

This clonotype was seen at least ten times. The chain is built from TRBV12-3 or TRBV12-4 and TRBJ2-3; D may be TRBD1 (5 bases). Trimming pared 3 bases from V and 6 bases from J, leaving 13 bases between. This CDR3 spans 14 amino acids. CDR3 DNA: TGTGCCAGCAGTTTCGGTCTAGGGGTTGATACGCAGTATTTT. Protein: CASSFGLGVDTQYF.

V gene TRBV19 combines with J gene TRBJ2-1; 8 bases fit TRBD1. The V and J ends lost 9 bases and 16 bases, in that order; junction bases with no gene match: 8. The germline V gene encodes CDR1 LNHDA and CDR2 SQIVND (reference sequence). The CDR3 is 10 residues long. The CDR3 protein is CASLDRVYFF. CDR3 DNA sequence: TGTGCCAGCCTGGACAGGGTGTACTTCTTC.

The chain is built from TRBV7-9 and TRBJ2-3, with unresolved D. The CDR3 is 15 residues long. Looked up from germline, CDR1 is SEHNR and CDR2 is FQNEAQ (reference sequence). V lost 2 bases and J lost 0, with 9 bases in between. The CDR3 sequence is CASSLFPTSTDTQYF. In nucleotides, the CDR3 is TGTGCCAGCAGCTTATTTCCGACTAGCACAGATACGCAGTATTTT.

The chain couples TRBV18 to TRBJ2-1, with TRBD1 identical over 10 bases. Germline assignment: CDR1 KGHSH and CDR2 LQKENI. V dropped 3 bases and J dropped 8; count of bases not matched to a gene: 7. The CDR3 is made up of 15 amino acids. CDR3 coding DNA: TGTGCCAGCTCACCGGAACCCGGGACAGGGGATGAGCAGTTCTTC. Translation: CASSPEPGTGDEQFF.

This clonotype showed up many times. V and J are TRBV12-3 or TRBV12-4 and TRBJ2-1, with 7 nucleotides matching TRBD2. V lost 6 bases and J lost 0; bases outside the gene matches: 5. The length of the CDR3 is 15 residues. CDR3 region: CASRTSPSSYNEQFF. Written as DNA, the CDR3 is TGTGCCAGCAGGACTAGCCCTAGCTCCTACAATGAGCAGTTCTTC.

This clonotype was counted only a few times. The V gene is TRBV5-1, the J gene TRBJ1-1; 7 bases agree with TRBD1. J was trimmed by 1 base and V by 4 bases; bases with no gene match: 7. Germline CDR1 SGHRS, CDR2 YFSETQ. This CDR3 has 15 amino acids. CDR3 DNA: TGCGCCAGCAGCCCACAGGGGCTTACGAACACTGAAGCTTTCTTT. It encodes CASSPQGLTNTEAFF.

V gene TRBV12-3 or TRBV12-4 combines with J gene TRBJ2-3; TRBD2 matches at 8 bases. The CDR3 spans 16 residues. The V segment lost 5 bases and the J segment 8 bases; nucleotides outside the gene matches: 15. CDR3 bases: TGTGCCAGCAGTGCTTCAACTAGCGGCAGCGGTGGTACGCAGTATTTT. It yields the protein CASSASTSGSGGTQYF.